Listed here are 20 T cell receptor beta chains from one sample, sequenced in a study of CXCR3-negative and CXCR3-positive naive CD8 T cells. Study conclusions and caveats: Researchers report that CXCR3-positive naive cells carry more hydrophobic TRB CDR3s than CXCR3-negative naive cells.

Libraries were UMI-labeled 5' RACE TRB cDNA. TCRdb re-called the 5' RACE reads and shows each CDR3 protein once, DNA omitted. This sample lists 130,000 to 150,000 distinct CDR3 sequences; its ten largest clones have around 0.28%. These receptors' targets are unknown. Specimen: naive CXCR3+ CD8+ T cells from blood. Described subset: CD45RO-CCR7+CD27+CD95- naive CD8+ T cells expressing CXCR3 (TNR3+). These receptor sequences come from a human donor in good health. Some clones in this sample may be carry-over from other donors' samples.

CDR3 region: CASSPRTSGAGETQYF. The chain is built from TRBV7-2 and TRBJ2-5; TCRdb selects TRBD2, and the lack of DNA leaves this call unchecked. Germline-derived CDR1 and CDR2 are SGHTA and FQGNSA. CDR3 length equals 16 residues.

The chain carries TRBV19 and TRBJ2-1; the D call of TRBD1 rests on TCRdb alone, since no DNA is present to check it. Per the germline V gene, CDR1 is LNHDA and CDR2 is SQIVND (reference sequence). CDR3 length equals 14 residues. The CDR3 sequence: CASSIGGTYNEQFF.

This chain links TRBV5-1 with TRBJ2-7. CDR3 length equals 15 residues. Germline V gene lookup returns CDR1 SGHRS and CDR2 YFSETQ. This CDR3 is CASREGLGYGYEQYF.

V usage is TRBV6-6 and J usage is TRBJ2-3; TCRdb's assignment of TRBD1 cannot be checked, as there is no DNA. This CDR3 contains 13 residues. CDR1 and CDR2 (germline): MNHNY, SVGAGI (reference sequence). CDR3 in amino acids: CASSYTRADTQYF.

This chain joins TRBV4-1 and TRBJ2-1; TCRdb selects TRBD2, and the lack of DNA leaves this call unchecked. The length of the CDR3 is 16 residues. Per germline, CDR1 MGHRA and CDR2 YSYEKL. The CDR3 reads CASSPVGGALYNEQFF.

This chain uses TRBV29-1 with TRBJ2-3; without DNA, the TCRdb call of TRBD2 cannot be checked. Germline values: CDR1 SQVTM, CDR2 ANQGSEA. This CDR3 is built from 15 residues. CDR3 region: CSVELAGDSLYTQYF.

The chain carries TRBV6-5 and TRBJ2-4. CDR1 is MNHEY and CDR2 is SVGAGI in the germline V gene. This CDR3 comprises 16 residues. CDR3: CASSYSHVGPKNIQYF.

The rearrangement links TRBV12-3 or TRBV12-4 to TRBJ2-7; TCRdb lists TRBD1, though no DNA is available to test this call. The CDR3 length is 15 residues. The CDR3: CASSPWGQGVYEQYF.

This chain links TRBV29-1 with TRBJ2-7; the D call from TCRdb, TRBD2, cannot be confirmed without DNA. Germline CDR1 reads SQVTM; CDR2 reads ANQGSEA. This CDR3 contains 13 residues. The CDR3 region is CSVGEPETYEQYF.

The J gene is TRBJ2-2, the V gene TRBV12-3 or TRBV12-4; the TCRdb D gene call, TRBD2, has no DNA to confirm it. The CDR3 consists of 18 residues. The CDR3 sequence: CASSLAGWAPRDTGELFF.

The V and J genes are TRBV12-5 and TRBJ1-5; TCRdb indicates TRBD1, and absent DNA this call remains unverified. In germline, CDR1 is LGHNT, CDR2 FRNRAP. The CDR3 spans 17 residues. CDR3 protein: CASGFRDVRYSNQPQHF.

The V gene is TRBV20-1, the J gene TRBJ2-1. CDR1 and CDR2 from the germline V gene are DFQATT and SNEGSKA (reference sequence). This CDR3 contains 14 residues. CDR3 in amino acids: CSARTPSAYNEQFF.

The V gene is TRBV12-3 or TRBV12-4, the J gene TRBJ2-5. The length of the CDR3 is 12 residues. This CDR3 is CASSGDIETQYF.

The chain is built from TRBV5-6 and TRBJ1-1; lacking DNA, the TRBD1 call made by TCRdb goes unchecked. The V gene's germline CDR1 is SGHDT and CDR2 YYEEEE. This CDR3 spans 15 amino acids. CDR3 loop: CASSGEAPLVAEAFF.

The chain carries TRBV2 and TRBJ2-2. This CDR3 spans 14 amino acids. Germline V gene data show CDR1 as SNHLY and CDR2 as FYNNEI. The CDR3 protein is CASRNGGHTGELFF.

J is TRBJ2-5 and V is TRBV29-1; without DNA, the TCRdb call of TRBD2 cannot be checked. Germline V gene sequence: CDR1 SQVTM, CDR2 ANQGSEA. The CDR3 is made up of 11 amino acids. The CDR3 spells CSVEGGSYPYF.

This chain uses TRBV6-6 with TRBJ2-1; as DNA is missing, the TRBD2 call by TCRdb cannot be tested. The CDR3 runs 12 residues. CDR1 MNHNY and CDR2 SVGAGI come from the germline V gene (reference sequence). CDR3 in amino acids: CASSYVAHEQFF.

The genes are TRBV7-3 and TRBJ1-1. Looked up from germline, CDR1 is SGHTA and CDR2 is FQGTGA. The length of the CDR3 is 15 residues. CDR3: CASSLTGYTNTEAFF.

This chain links TRBV13 with TRBJ2-1. The CDR3 runs 13 residues. Germline CDR1 is PRHDT and CDR2 is FYEKMQ (reference sequence). CDR3 protein: CASSLPDLNEQFF.

The V and J genes are TRBV4-1 and TRBJ1-1. The CDR3 has 14 amino acids. CDR1 is MGHRA, CDR2 YSYEKL, per germline. The CDR3 here is CASSLKEGNTEAFF.